Reported below is one T cell receptor beta chain. Its antigen is undetermined. TCRdb re-analysed the RACE reads in MiXCR, keeping a single row per CDR3 protein. The sample yields under 300,000 distinct CDR3 sequences, 7.5% to 9% seen once. The data were taken from a study of human T cells and chemical hapten exposure. Time point noted: pre-sensitization, week 0. Treatment described: therapeutic diphenylcyclopropenone sensitization with weekly scalp DPC. Findings and limits, study-wide: Expanded TCR counts at PT1 went up together with patch test score, a positive correlation.

Specimen: whole blood, collected in connection with sensitization to the hapten diphenylcyclopropenone (DPC). This TCR came from a man aged 18-30 years with alopecia areata. Some clones in this sample may be carry-over from other donors' samples.

The CDR3 sequence: CASSSNGQGFQPQHF. The CDR3 nucleotides read TGTGCCAGCAGTTCTAACGGACAGGGATTTCAGCCCCAGCATTTT. This chain links TRBV6-2 or TRBV6-3 with TRBJ1-5; 8 bases match TRBD1. V lost 4 bases, J lost 6 bases, and 8 bases stayed unmatched. Germline assignment: CDR1 MNHEY and CDR2 SVGEGT. The CDR3 extends over 15 amino acids.